These 23 T cell receptor beta chains were all obtained from the same sample, sequenced in a study of blood T cells in healthy people across ages. Then a second PCR, running roughly 7 to 11 cycles, was carried out with a sample-barcoded 5' primer and a J-beta primer mix. Each CDR3 protein gets one entry after TCRdb re-called the 5' RACE reads with MiXCR. Of some 700,000 distinct CDR3 sequences listed, about 20% are singletons. Sequenced input: blood. All receptors derive from a man aged 65 to 79 in good health.

This clonotype was counted a few times. V gene TRBV19 combines with J gene TRBJ2-3, with a tentative D call TRBD2 (6 bases). Trimming left V 1 base short and J 7 bases short, with 27 bases between. The CDR3 is 19 amino acids. Germline CDR1 and CDR2: LNHDA and SQIVND (reference sequence). The CDR3 DNA is TGTGCCAGTAGTATAGTTCAAGATGTCGGGGCGGGGCTGAGGAATACGCAGTATTTT. This codes for CASSIVQDVGAGLRNTQYF.

This chain joins TRBV7-8 and TRBJ1-6; 7 bases agree with TRBD1. J gave up 8 bases and V 2 bases, and 6 bases lay outside the gene matches. Looked up from germline, CDR1 is SGHVS and CDR2 is FQNEAQ. The CDR3 contains 15 residues. The CDR3 spells CASSLRTGFDSPLHF. In DNA form, the CDR3 reads TGTGCCAGCAGCTTACGGACAGGCTTTGATTCACCCCTCCACTTT.

The rearrangement uses TRBV7-9 and TRBJ2-5; 16 bases fit TRBD2. The closer fit of TRBJ2-1 to the DNA end suggests the J call may be wrong. Germline V gene lookup returns CDR1 SEHNR and CDR2 FQNEAQ (reference sequence). The CDR3 consists of 17 residues. This CDR3 is CASSGWSGTSGRDEQFF. The CDR3 bases are TGTGCCAGCAGCGGATGGAGCGGGACTAGCGGGAGGGATGAGCAGTTCTTC.

The sample holds a few counts of this clonotype. The V call is TRBV7-9, the J call TRBJ1-6, with no clear D. This CDR3 comprises 14 residues. Trimming removed 2 bases at V and 8 bases at J, with 10 bases between. Germline CDR1 and CDR2: SEHNR and FQNEAQ (reference sequence). The CDR3 DNA reads as TGTGCCAGCAGCTTATCGCAGTCGCATTCACCCCTCCACTTT. Encoded protein: CASSLSQSHSPLHF.

There are a few counts of this clonotype. The chain has TRBV24-1 and TRBJ2-1; D remains ambiguous. Judging by the DNA end, TRBJ2-5 fits better; the J call may be wrong. Germline loops: CDR1 KGHDR, CDR2 SFDVKD. This CDR3 is 14 amino acids long. Written as DNA, the CDR3 is TGTGCCACCAGTGATCCTGACACTCAAGAGACCCAGTACTTC. Translation gives CATSDPDTQETQYF.

This chain links TRBV28 with TRBJ1-1; D remains unclear. V was trimmed by 7 bases and J by 5 bases, leaving 17 bases between them. The CDR3 totals 14 residues. Germline CDR1 MDHEN, CDR2 SYDVKM. CDR3 nucleotide sequence: TGTGCCAGCAATTTGTTCGGGGTTCAAACTGAAGCTTTCTTT. Translation gives CASNLFGVQTEAFF.

V is TRBV12-3 or TRBV12-4 and J is TRBJ1-4; 7 nucleotides align to TRBD1. CDR3 length: 14 amino acids. J gave up 8 bases and V 5 bases, and 8 bases lay outside the gene matches. The CDR3 DNA is TGTGCCAGCAGTATCCAGGGGGTAGGGGAAAAACTGTTTTTT. This codes for CASSIQGVGEKLFF.

This clonotype was counted ten times or more. The V call is TRBV29-1, the J call TRBJ1-1; D remains ambiguous. Germline V gene data show CDR1 as SQVTM and CDR2 as ANQGSEA. The CDR3 consists of 10 residues. V was clipped by 4 bases and J by 10 bases, with 10 bases between them. CDR3 bases: TGCAGCGTTGTAAGCGAGGGAGCTTTCTTT. Amino acid sequence: CSVVSEGAFF.

This clonotype was counted many times. The chain joins TRBV27 to TRBJ1-1; D possibly corresponds to TRBD1 (5 bases). V shed 6 bases and J shed 0 bases, with 11 bases lying between them. Germline V gene lookup returns CDR1 MNHEY and CDR2 SMNVEV (reference sequence). This CDR3 is 14 amino acids long. For the CDR3, the DNA is TGTGCCAGCAGCCCGGGACGGATGAACACTGAAGCTTTCTTT. Translation: CASSPGRMNTEAFF.

J is TRBJ1-1 and V is TRBV5-1; D ambiguous. Germline V gives CDR1 SGHRS, CDR2 YFSETQ. CDR3 length: 15 residues. V was pared by 1 base and J by 1 base, with 11 bases between. DNA for the CDR3: TGCGCCAGCAGCTTGTCGGGTTACGGGAACACTGAAGCTTTCTTT. Translating gives CASSLSGYGNTEAFF.

The J gene is TRBJ2-7, the V gene TRBV12-3 or TRBV12-4; possibly TRBD2 for D (6 bases). The CDR3 runs to 13 residues. Trimming shortened V by 2 bases and J by 2 bases, and 7 bases separated the two germline ends. CDR3 sequence reads: CASSLRGTYEQYV. The DNA of the CDR3 is TGTGCCAGCAGTTTACGGGGGACCTACGAGCAGTACGTC.

This clonotype has a handful of counts. The chain joins TRBV7-9 to TRBJ1-2, with no clear D. Trimming stripped 7 bases from V and 6 bases from J, with 12 bases between. The CDR3 is 12 amino acids. Germline CDR1 SEHNR, CDR2 FQNEAQ (reference sequence). The CDR3 sequence is CASTKVADGYTF. In DNA form, the CDR3 reads TGTGCCAGCACGAAGGTGGCGGATGGCTACACCTTC.

The rearrangement links TRBV6-5 to TRBJ1-1; the D is unclear. Germline CDR1 and CDR2: MNHEY and SVGAGI. This CDR3 contains 13 residues. The V and J ends lost 7 bases and 4 bases respectively, with 13 bases between them. CDR3 region: CASTYGMGTEAFF. The CDR3 coding sequence is TGTGCCAGCACCTACGGTATGGGCACTGAAGCTTTCTTT.

This clonotype was seen more than once but under ten times. The V gene is TRBV20-1, the J gene TRBJ2-3, with no clear D. V lost 7 bases and J lost 4, with 12 bases in between. This CDR3 has 12 amino acids. Germline V gives CDR1 DFQATT, CDR2 SNEGSKA (reference sequence). Here the CDR3 DNA reads TGCAGTGGGGTGTGGGATCCAGATACGCAGTATTTT. It is translated as CSGVWDPDTQYF.

The rearrangement uses TRBV20-1 and TRBJ2-1; D perhaps matches TRBD2 (6 bases). CDR1 and CDR2 from the germline V gene are DFQATT and SNEGSKA (reference sequence). The V end was cut by 2 bases, the J end by 1 base, with 15 bases between. The CDR3 totals 16 residues. The chain's CDR3 is CSARIHLAGSYNEQFF. CDR3 sequence (DNA): TGCAGTGCTAGAATACACTTGGCGGGGTCCTACAATGAGCAGTTCTTC.

The rearrangement joins TRBV6-1 to TRBJ2-7; 9 positions match TRBD1. Germline lookup yields CDR1 MNHNS and CDR2 SASEGT. J lost 0 bases, V lost 8 bases, and 5 bases had no gene match. CDR3 length equals 14 residues. DNA of the CDR3: TGTGCCAGCGAAGACAGGGGGATCTCCTACGAGCAGTACGTC. Its translation is CASEDRGISYEQYV.

The chain couples TRBV5-1 to TRBJ2-7; possible D gene TRBD2, 6 bases. There are 14 residues in the CDR3. V shed 0 bases and J shed 5 bases, with 12 bases lying between them. Germline V gene data show CDR1 as SGHRS and CDR2 as YFSETQ. CDR3 amino acids: CASSLAGGINEQYF. The CDR3 DNA reads as TGCGCCAGCAGCTTGGCCGGGGGAATAAACGAGCAGTACTTC.

The chain joins TRBV6-2 or TRBV6-3 to TRBJ2-3; 10 bases match TRBD2. The V segment lost 4 bases and the J segment 5 bases; nucleotides outside the gene matches: 9. Germline values: CDR1 MNHEY, CDR2 SVGEGT. The CDR3 sequence is 16 residues long. CDR3 nucleotides: TGTGCCAGCAGTTTAGTAGCGGGAGGTGGAAGAGATACGCAGTATTTT. Amino acids: CASSLVAGGGRDTQYF.

This chain links TRBV29-1 with TRBJ2-5, with D possibly matching TRBD2 (5 bases). The ends were cut back, 3 bases at V and 4 bases at J, with 9 bases in the middle. Germline values: CDR1 SQVTM, CDR2 ANQGSEA. The CDR3 contains 12 residues. CDR3 sequence (DNA): TGCAGCGTTGAGGGAGTTGGAGAGACCCAGTACTTC. Protein product: CSVEGVGETQYF.

This clonotype was counted ten times or more. This rearrangement joins TRBV29-1 to TRBJ1-4, with D possibly being TRBD1 (5 bases). Germline lookup yields CDR1 SQVTM and CDR2 ANQGSEA. This CDR3 comprises 13 residues. Trimming stripped 4 bases from V and 8 bases from J, with 14 bases between. CDR3 protein: CSVVPGSNEKLFF. The DNA for the CDR3 is TGCAGCGTTGTTCCAGGGTCAAACGAAAAACTGTTTTTT.

This clonotype was found a few times. V and J are TRBV9 and TRBJ1-2, with D tentatively TRBD1 (5 bases). Germline CDR1 SGDLS, CDR2 YYNGEE. The CDR3 consists of 14 residues. Trimming took 0 bases from V and 2 from J, leaving 8 bases between them. CDR3 in amino acids: CASSVEAGNYGYTF. CDR3 in DNA: TGTGCCAGCAGCGTAGAGGCAGGGAACTATGGCTACACCTTC.

This sequence joins TRBV24-1 and TRBJ2-1, with a tentative D call TRBD2 (6 bases). The CDR3 has 15 amino acids. The V end lost 6 bases, the J end lost 6 bases, and 17 bases lay between the germline ends. Germline assignment: CDR1 KGHDR and CDR2 SFDVKD. The CDR3 is CATSSEGGIGNEQFF. The CDR3 region has the DNA TGTGCCACCAGTAGTGAAGGCGGGATTGGCAATGAGCAGTTCTTC.

Only a few counts were recorded for this clonotype. The V and J genes are TRBV5-1 and TRBJ2-1; 7 bases match TRBD2. CDR3 length: 15 residues. The germline gives CDR1 SGHRS, CDR2 YFSETQ. The V gene end was trimmed by 2 bases and the J gene end by 7 bases; junction bases not matched to a gene: 9. For the CDR3, the DNA is TGCGCCAGCAGCTTTTTGCGGGGGTCGGAGAATGAGCAGTTCTTC. Its protein is CASSFLRGSENEQFF.